The subject of this entry is one T cell receptor (beta chain). The target of this receptor is not known. Base qualities are missing; no much larger clone stands one base away. These data belong to a study of cytomegalovirus exposure and HLA in healthy donors (TCRdb year 2017). Context from the whole study: According to a later analysis, one platform produced both the approximately 110 validation repertoires and the roughly 660 repertoires of the first cohort. The study was designed to test whether signatures of past pathogen exposure could be identified by cataloging public T cell receptors. The study combined high-throughput TCR immunosequencing, statistical association of individual TCRs with disease status, and machine learning to predict cytomegalovirus infection status. In addition to the first cohort of 650 to 750 subjects, a separate validation cohort of approximately 110 different subjects was used. Overall study outcomes, separate from this receptor: In vitro tests confirmed that a few of the cytomegalovirus-associated TCR beta chains recognize cytomegalovirus antigens. The study gave a list of 150 to 200 TCR beta chains associated with cytomegalovirus. It was suggested by the authors that the approach could potentially be generalized to other disease states and immunological phenotypes. A later analysis lacked HLA typing for the validation cohort, so it scored co-occurrence in that cohort across all 120 or so repertoires. Most TCR sequences were observed very rarely across donors, whereas some public TCRs were present in many individuals. Cytomegalovirus status was reported to be diagnosed by the classifier with high specificity and sensitivity in both the original and validation cohorts. In a later analysis, TCRs clustered in the first cohort were found to also tend to co-occur in the roughly 120 validation repertoires, with about 93% of cluster scores above 0.

Separate from the roughly 650-subject first cohort, the validation cohort of 120 subjects was the group to which the donors belonged. Reading from cysteine to phenylalanine, the CDR3 counts 15 amino acids. Just CDR3 DNA is preserved here, 45 bases in frame from base 1. V is pared back by 5 bases and J by 0 bases, with 14 bases lying between the germline termini. The germline V gene (reference sequence) specifies SEHNR as CDR1 and FQNEAQ as CDR2. The library was made by the immunoSEQ multiplex PCR assay. In the authors' own workflow: A statistical classification framework was built to diagnose cytomegalovirus status from the catalog of TCR beta chain sequences. This immuneACCESS table, as held by TCRdb, lists in-frame sequences with V and J called but not all clones. Of the missing ones, under half trace to an unresolved V gene in checked studies; the others have no known cause. V and J calls and clone size are given by that table; D and trimming were obtained from the DNA. Within this sample are about 150,000 clones, with more than 75% of them counted one time only. Roughly 3% of the sample goes to the ten largest clones.

This receptor was identified in a young man in good health and CMV-seronegative. The rearrangement combines TRBV7-9 with TRBJ2-7, with the D gene call left open. Source material: PBMCs. The sequenced DNA is TGTGCCAGCAGCCCCCGAGACTTTAGCTCCTACGAGCAGTACTTC. It translates as CASSPRDFSSYEQYF.